This record looks at one TCR beta chain sequence and its context. This sample was taken from a study of CD8 T cells in Susac syndrome. Random hexamers served to reverse transcribe roughly 0.5 to 1 ug RNA. TCRdb reprocessed the immunoSEQ multiplex PCR reads via MiXCR and lists one record per CDR3 protein. This table has a few hundred thousand distinct CDR3 sequences, approximately 90% appearing once. The source is a human donor with multiple sclerosis. The sample comprised CD8+ T cells from PBMCs.

CDR3 nucleotide sequence: TGTGCCAGCAGTTTTAGTGGGGCGGGGGACGTAAGAGAGACCCAGTACTTC. Translation: CASSFSGAGDVRETQYF. The chain uses TRBV12-3 or TRBV12-4 and TRBJ2-5; 7 bases line up with TRBD2. The CDR3 runs 17 residues. Losses at the gene ends were 3 bases for V and 4 bases for J; bases not matched to a gene: 14.